This T cell receptor beta chain was found in a study of T cell responses to AZD1222 COVID-19 vaccine. This CDR3 is built from 15 residues. Trimming took off 1 base at V and 8 bases at J, with 15 bases between the two ends. CDR1 LNHDA and CDR2 SQIVND come from the germline V gene (reference sequence). Sequencing used immunoSEQ multiplex PCR; TCRdb keeps in-frame clones, though not all of them. This sample carries roughly 120,000 clones, around 85% of them seen once, and the ten largest clones take around 4.4%. Study findings and constraints: Without day 14 samples, only post-peak T cell repertoires were studied. There were vaccine-associated CD4 TCRs across spike, dominant at 160-218 and 743-854.

In the case of this clone: Antigen: not known.

The sequence came from an adult who received the AZD1222 COVID-19 vaccine. V and J are TRBV19 and TRBJ2-1; D might be TRBD1 (7 bases). This specimen consisted of peripheral blood, obtained 28 days after the second AZD1222 dose. The CDR3 loop reads CASSIGARGVDEQFF. Written as DNA, the CDR3 is TGTGCCAGTAGTATAGGCGCCAGGGGGGTGGATGAGCAGTTCTTC. Using reference TRBV19 and TRBJ2-1 for the parts outside the CDR3, the full variable domain is DGGITQSPKYLFRKEGQNVTLSCEQNLNHDAMYWYRQDPGQGLRLIYYSQIVNDFQKGDIAEGYSVSREKKESFPLTVTSAQKNPTAFYLCASSIGARGVDEQFFGPGTRLTVL.